This TCR beta chain was sequenced for a study of blood T cells in healthy people across ages. Study information: About one barcoded TCR beta cDNA was captured per two T cells.

As for this clonotype: No antigen is known for it.

With a J-beta primer mix and a sample-barcoded 5' primer, a second PCR ran roughly 6 to 11 cycles. Each cDNA molecule received a tag from a template-switch adaptor that had 12 random nucleotides. Each CDR3 protein is one row after TCRdb ran MiXCR on the 5' RACE reads. The table lists over 1,200,000 distinct CDR3 sequences, around 59% of them singletons. Study results and limitations: The fall in TCR beta diversity per million T cells was roughly linear with age.

V lost 5 bases, J lost 5 bases, and 15 bases lay in between. Germline-derived CDR1 and CDR2 are SGHTA and FQGNSA. The CDR3 has 14 residues. Sequencing was performed on blood. V is TRBV7-2 and J is TRBJ2-5; maybe TRBD1 (6 bases). This sequence originates from a young man in good health. CDR3 sequence: CASSVDRRVETQYF. CDR3 DNA: TGTGCCAGCAGCGTAGACAGGCGGGTTGAGACCCAGTACTTC.